A single sample gave rise to the 18 T cell receptor beta chains below, sequenced in a study of human T cells and chemical hapten exposure (dated by TCRdb to 2020 to 2022). The library was built by means of 5' RACE. Sequenced on an Illumina MiSeq. Using fastp at Q25 and MiXCR, TCRdb reprocessed the public reads and kept productive beta chains. Entries that share a CDR3 protein sequence are merged under the most common genes and DNA. In this sample the table shows about 140,000 distinct CDR3 sequences, around 4.1% of which occur a single time. In total, the top ten clones hold over 1.3% of the sample. Total RNA was isolated from unfractionated whole blood collected in Tempus Blood RNA tubes. Receptor source: a female donor in good health.

This clonotype has a count of ten or more. The rearrangement uses TRBV29-1 and TRBJ2-2; 7 bases agree with TRBD2. V gave up 6 bases and J gave up 4 bases; unmatched junction bases: 11. Germline V gene sequence: CDR1 SQVTM, CDR2 ANQGSEA. The CDR3 runs to 15 residues. In DNA form, the CDR3 reads TGCAGCGTCTCTTGGGGGGGGTCGATCACCGGGGAGCTGTTTTTT. Amino acid sequence: CSVSWGGSITGELFF.

This clonotype occurred many times. The rearrangement uses TRBV15 and TRBJ2-5; D not certain. CDR1 and CDR2 from the germline V gene are LNHNV and YYDKDF (reference sequence). The V end lost 1 base, the J end lost 1 base, and 4 bases lay between the germline ends. The length of the CDR3 is 13 residues. The CDR3: CATSRGPQETQYF. CDR3 DNA: TGTGCCACCAGCAGAGGTCCCCAAGAGACCCAGTACTTC.

This clonotype was seen a few times. J is TRBJ1-3 and V is TRBV9; 7 nucleotides line up with TRBD1. The CDR3 consists of 15 residues. CDR1 and CDR2 (germline): SGDLS, YYNGEE. After removal of 3 bases from V and 2 bases from J, the junction contained 5 bases not matched to a gene. This chain's CDR3 is CASSASTGAGNTIYF. In DNA, the CDR3 is TGTGCCAGCAGCGCATCAACAGGGGCTGGAAACACCATATATTTT.

This clonotype was recorded once. A read error may be the cause here, since a much bigger clone is one base away. This chain joins TRBV10-3 and TRBJ1-6; D is perhaps TRBD1 (6 bases). The CDR3 runs 14 residues. Germline loops: CDR1 ENHRY, CDR2 SYGVKD. This chain's CDR3 is CAINEDSSNTPLHF. CDR3 bases: TGTGCCATCAACGAGGACAGCAGTAATACACCCCTCCACTTT.

This clonotype was detected a few times. The rearrangement links TRBV20-1 to TRBJ2-5, with D tentatively TRBD1 or TRBD2 (6 bases each). The CDR3 is 14 residues long. Deletions cut 6 bases from V and 2 bases from J, with 16 bases between. Germline V CDR1 and CDR2: DFQATT, SNEGSKA (reference sequence). CDR3 sequence reads: CSATPGAWQETQYF. The DNA for the CDR3 is TGCAGTGCCACACCGGGGGCTTGGCAAGAGACCCAGTACTTC.

This clonotype was seen ten or more times. V is TRBV7-2 and J is TRBJ2-5; TRBD2 agrees at 8 bases. Trimming cost V 1 base and J 5 bases; bases outside gene matches: 9. This CDR3 is built from 16 residues. Germline CDR1 and CDR2: SGHTA and FQGNSA. The CDR3 region is CASSLVQRGSGETQYF. Written as DNA, the CDR3 is TGTGCCAGCAGCTTAGTACAGCGGGGGTCGGGTGAGACCCAGTACTTC.

This clonotype has a handful of counts. The chain links TRBV7-8 to TRBJ2-2; 8 bases agree with TRBD1. The V segment lost 5 bases and the J segment 2 bases; nucleotides outside the gene matches: 7. The CDR3 consists of 16 residues. From germline, CDR1 is SGHVS and CDR2 FQNEAQ. The CDR3 DNA reads as TGTGCCAGCAGCCGGGACAGGACGGCAAACACCGGGGAGCTGTTTTTT. This encodes CASSRDRTANTGELFF.

This clonotype has a count of ten or more. The J gene is TRBJ2-1, the V gene TRBV6-2 or TRBV6-3; 8 bases match TRBD2. This CDR3 is built from 14 residues. Germline CDR1 reads MNHEY; CDR2 reads SVGEGT. With V trimmed by 6 bases and J by 5 bases, 6 bases remained unmatched. The CDR3 protein is CASSPSGCHNEQFF. CDR3 DNA: TGTGCCAGCAGCCCTAGCGGGTGCCACAATGAGCAGTTCTTC.

This clonotype was seen many times. This chain connects TRBV7-8 to TRBJ1-2, with D maybe TRBD1 (5 bases). The CDR3 contains 14 residues. V was pared by 1 base and J by 2 bases, with 8 bases between. In germline, CDR1 is SGHVS, CDR2 FQNEAQ. CDR3 sequence (DNA): TGTGCCAGCAGCTTAGATTGGGGGAACTATGGCTACACCTTC. It translates to CASSLDWGNYGYTF.

Ten or more counts support this clonotype. The V call is TRBV20-1, the J call TRBJ1-2; D not certain. Trimming took 0 bases from V and 8 from J, leaving 10 bases between them. CDR1 is DFQATT and CDR2 is SNEGSKA in the germline V gene (reference sequence). The CDR3 totals 12 residues. CDR3 sequence: CSARESIAGYTF. DNA for the CDR3: TGCAGTGCTAGAGAGTCGATTGCAGGCTACACCTTC.

This clonotype was detected many times. CDR3 bases: TGCGCCAGCAGCCCACAGGGAGTACCCTACGAGCAGTACTTC. The encoded protein is CASSPQGVPYEQYF. The genes are TRBV5-1 and TRBJ2-7, with D possibly TRBD1 on 6 matching bases. The V end was cut by 4 bases, the J end by 2 bases, with 13 bases between. Germline V CDR1 and CDR2: SGHRS, YFSETQ. This CDR3 is 14 amino acids long.

This clonotype is judged medium-sized. The genes are TRBV5-1 and TRBJ2-3; 11 bases align to TRBD2. CDR3 length: 17 residues. The germline CDR1 and CDR2 sequences are SGHRS and YFSETQ. V lost 4 bases to trimming and J lost 0 bases; unmatched junction nucleotides: 7. CDR3 residues: CASSTGTSGPSTDTQYF. Written as DNA, the CDR3 is TGCGCCAGCAGCACCGGGACTAGCGGACCTAGCACAGATACGCAGTATTTT.

This clonotype was detected many times. This chain joins TRBV7-2 and TRBJ2-1, with D possibly being TRBD1 or TRBD2 (6 bases each). V lost 3 bases, J lost 0 bases, and 12 bases lay in between. Germline V gene sequence: CDR1 SGHTA, CDR2 FQGNSA. This CDR3 is 16 amino acids long. The CDR3 nucleotides are TGTGCCAGCAGCTTTCGAGGGGGGACCTCCTACAATGAGCAGTTCTTC. Its protein is CASSFRGGTSYNEQFF.

In this sample, this clonotype turned up a few times. The chain has TRBV7-2 and TRBJ2-1, with 9 bases that match TRBD2. The CDR3 has 18 residues. The J segment lost 8 bases and the V segment lost 0 bases, leaving 14 bases of the junction unmatched. Germline V gene data show CDR1 as SGHTA and CDR2 as FQGNSA. The DNA for the CDR3 is TGTGCCAGCAGCTTAGCCGGGGGCGGGGGGGCGGTTTTCTATGAGCAGTTCTTC. Its translation is CASSLAGGGGAVFYEQFF.

Many counts were recorded for this clonotype. The rearrangement links TRBV29-1 to TRBJ2-7; tentative D call: TRBD1 (6 bases). The CDR3 is made up of 13 amino acids. Between the trimmed V and J ends, which lost 6 bases and 0 bases, there was a span of 12 bases. Germline V gene data show CDR1 as SQVTM and CDR2 as ANQGSEA. The CDR3 region is CSVYRASSYEQYF. The CDR3 DNA reads TGCAGCGTCTACAGGGCCAGCTCCTACGAGCAGTACTTC.

This clonotype was counted at least ten times. V usage is TRBV28 and J usage is TRBJ2-3, with 7 positions matching TRBD1. Per germline, CDR1 MDHEN and CDR2 SYDVKM. Trimming cost V 3 bases and J 2 bases; bases outside gene matches: 14. This CDR3 has 18 amino acids. The CDR3 is CASSFLFSDRENTDTQYF. The DNA for the CDR3 is TGTGCCAGCAGTTTCCTTTTTTCCGACAGGGAAAACACAGATACGCAGTATTTT.

This clonotype appeared many times. The V and J genes are TRBV2 and TRBJ2-3, with D unclear. The CDR3 contains 15 residues. The V gene's germline CDR1 is SNHLY and CDR2 FYNNEI. V was shortened by 5 bases and J by 3 bases, with 15 bases between the two germline ends. The DNA for the CDR3 is TGTGCCAGCAGTCGAACCTTCACCGGGACAGATACGCAGTATTTT. It specifies CASSRTFTGTDTQYF.

This clonotype was picked up many times. The rearrangement joins TRBV28 to TRBJ1-5; possibly TRBD1 for D (6 bases). The CDR3 spans 17 residues. Per the germline V gene, CDR1 is MDHEN and CDR2 is SYDVKM. Trimming stripped 6 bases from V and 5 bases from J, with 23 bases between. CDR3: CASSFPGAGGGHQPQHF. CDR3 nucleotides: TGTGCCAGCAGCTTCCCTGGCGCGGGGGGCGGGCATCAGCCCCAGCATTTT.